This T cell receptor beta chain is drawn from a study of tumor-infiltrating lymphocytes in oesophageal squamous cell carcinoma. There are 17 residues in the CDR3. Per the germline V gene, CDR1 is MDHEN and CDR2 is SYDVKM. This clonotype is judged medium-sized. One end of the junction is discordant with germline, which a read error may explain. TCRdb passed the reads through MiXCR, listing each CDR3 protein once. The sample has more than 10,000 distinct CDR3 sequences, 50% to 60% seen once. The TCR sequence derives from a female donor with esophageal squamous cell carcinoma. Sequencing was performed on blood. The chain links TRBV28 to TRBJ2-7; TRBD1 aligns across 11 bases. The CDR3 loop reads CASSFLGQGARLVERYF. CDR3 in DNA: TGTGCCAGCAGTTTCCTCGGACAGGGGGCACGCCTTGTCGAGCGGTACTTC.